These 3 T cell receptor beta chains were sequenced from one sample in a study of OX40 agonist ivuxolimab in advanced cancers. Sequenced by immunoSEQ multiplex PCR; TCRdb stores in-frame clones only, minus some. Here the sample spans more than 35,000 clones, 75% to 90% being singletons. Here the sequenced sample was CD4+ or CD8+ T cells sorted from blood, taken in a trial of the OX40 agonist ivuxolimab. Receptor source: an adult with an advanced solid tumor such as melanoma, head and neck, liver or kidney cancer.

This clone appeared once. The CDR3 is CASSLGSRAGGTEEQYF. CDR3 sequence (DNA): TGTGCCAGCAGCTTAGGATCGCGGGCAGGGGGTACGGAGGAGCAGTACTTC. The chain carries TRBV11-3 and TRBJ2-7; 7 nucleotides line up with TRBD1. The CDR3 is 17 residues long. V lost 1 base and J lost 7; bases outside the gene matches: 16. The germline CDR1 and CDR2 sequences are SGHNT and YENEEA.

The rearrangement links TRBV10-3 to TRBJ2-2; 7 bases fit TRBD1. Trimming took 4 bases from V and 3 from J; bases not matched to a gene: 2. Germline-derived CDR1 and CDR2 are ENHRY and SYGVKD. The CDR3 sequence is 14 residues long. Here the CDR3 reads CAISGTGYTGELFF. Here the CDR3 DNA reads TGTGCCATCAGTGGGACAGGTTACACCGGGGAGCTGTTTTTT.

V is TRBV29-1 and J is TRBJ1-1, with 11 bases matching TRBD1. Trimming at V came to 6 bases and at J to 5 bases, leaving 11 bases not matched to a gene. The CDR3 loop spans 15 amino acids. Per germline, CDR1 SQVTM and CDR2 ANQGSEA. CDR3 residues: CSVQGLGQGGTEAFF. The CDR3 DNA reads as TGCAGCGTGCAAGGATTGGGACAGGGGGGTACTGAAGCTTTCTTT.